What follows are 13 T cell receptor beta chains derived from one specimen sequenced in a study of shared clonotypes between healthy human individuals. Sequencing was performed with immunoSEQ multiplex PCR; in TCRdb, only in-frame clones are kept and a portion is missing. The sample shows 2 million to 2.5 million clones, around 95% of them seen only once. The specimen was naive CD4+ T cells sorted from blood. Regarding subset: CD45RA+ positively selected. Receptor source: a man between 18 and 35 years old in good health.

The chain recombines TRBV6-5 with TRBJ1-1, with D hard to call. From germline, CDR1 is MNHEY and CDR2 SVGAGI. The CDR3 has 14 amino acids. Trimming removed 5 bases from V and 6 bases from J, with 16 bases in between. Here the CDR3 DNA reads TGTGCCAGCAGTCCCAGCGGAGGAGGACCTGAAGCTTTCTTT. Translating it yields CASSPSGGGPEAFF.

Written as DNA, the CDR3 is TGCGCCAGCAGCTGGGGGACAGGGGGCTGGGAGACCCAGTACTTC. Protein: CASSWGTGGWETQYF. The gene calls are TRBV5-1 and TRBJ2-5; TRBD1 agrees at 12 bases. V was pared by 3 bases and J by 5 bases, with 5 bases of the junction left unmatched. Germline V gene data show CDR1 as SGHRS and CDR2 as YFSETQ. The CDR3 spans 15 residues.

This rearrangement joins TRBV7-2 to TRBJ2-7; D gene uncertain. This CDR3 region has 15 residues. V was shortened by 0 bases and J by 0 bases, with 9 bases between the two germline ends. Germline assignment: CDR1 SGHTA and CDR2 FQGNSA. The CDR3 DNA reads TGTGCCAGCAGCTTAGCGATGGGTTCCTCCTACGAGCAGTACTTC. Amino acids: CASSLAMGSSYEQYF.

J is TRBJ1-1 and V is TRBV19; D ambiguous. The germline gives CDR1 LNHDA, CDR2 SQIVND (reference sequence). There are 13 residues in the CDR3. Deletions cut 6 bases from V and 1 base from J, with 9 bases between. The CDR3 DNA reads as TGTGCCAGTAGGGTCCACGGGAACACTGAAGCTTTCTTT. Translating it yields CASRVHGNTEAFF. Based on the CDR3 plus reference TRBV19 and TRBJ1-1, the full variable domain is DGGITQSPKYLFRKEGQNVTLSCEQNLNHDAMYWYRQDPGQGLRLIYYSQIVNDFQKGDIAEGYSVSREKKESFPLTVTSAQKNPTAFYLCASRVHGNTEAFFGQGTRLTVV.

This chain connects TRBV6-5 to TRBJ2-3, with 8 nucleotides matching TRBD2. V shed 0 bases, J shed 4 bases, and the junction held 6 bases outside the gene matches. The CDR3 extends over 16 amino acids. Germline V lookup: CDR1 MNHEY, CDR2 SVGAGI. CDR3 amino acids: CASSYSTGGPPDTQYF. CDR3 bases: TGTGCCAGCAGTTACTCGACGGGGGGGCCCCCAGATACGCAGTATTTT.

Only one count was recorded for this clone. The chain joins TRBV4-3 to TRBJ1-1, with D tentatively TRBD1 (6 bases). The V end lost 1 base, the J end lost 1 base, and 10 bases lay between the germline ends. The CDR3 covers 15 residues. Germline-derived CDR1 and CDR2 are LGHNA and YSLEER. This CDR3 is CASSQGTQGNTEAFF. CDR3 sequence (DNA): TGCGCCAGCAGCCAAGGGACACAGGGGAACACTGAAGCTTTCTTT.

The V and J genes are TRBV27 and TRBJ1-2; 7 nucleotides agree with TRBD1. V shed 3 bases, J shed 7 bases, and the junction held 8 bases outside the gene matches. The CDR3 length is 14 residues. Per germline, CDR1 MNHEY and CDR2 SMNVEV (reference sequence). The CDR3 here is CASSLEGGAVGYTF. DNA for the CDR3: TGTGCCAGCAGTTTGGAAGGGGGCGCGGTTGGCTACACCTTC.

The chain combines TRBV28 with TRBJ2-7; D is perhaps TRBD2 (7 bases). V was cut by 5 bases and J by 2 bases, with 13 bases left in between. This CDR3 comprises 14 residues. Germline values: CDR1 MDHEN, CDR2 SYDVKM. CDR3 in amino acids: CASSPRGATYEQYF. The CDR3 DNA follows: TGTGCCAGCAGTCCTCGGGGGGCCACCTACGAGCAGTACTTC.

V and J are TRBV7-2 and TRBJ2-7, with 11 bases matching TRBD2. The CDR3 is 16 amino acids. The V segment lost 5 bases and the J segment 2 bases; nucleotides outside the gene matches: 8. Germline CDR1 and CDR2: SGHTA and FQGNSA. CDR3 DNA: TGTGCCAGCAGCCCTGAGCTAGCGGGAGGCACCTACGAGCAGTACTTC. This encodes CASSPELAGGTYEQYF.

The gene calls are TRBV9 and TRBJ2-7, with 8 bases identical to TRBD1. The germline V gene encodes CDR1 SGDLS and CDR2 YYNGEE. The junction had 17 bases not matched to a gene; V was cut back by 4 bases and J by 5 bases. The CDR3 has 17 amino acids. The DNA of the CDR3 is TGTGCCAGCAGCCCCTATCCCCCCGGACAGGGTCTTGACGAGCAGTACTTC. This encodes CASSPYPPGQGLDEQYF.

The rearrangement joins TRBV6-5 to TRBJ2-5; 8 positions agree with TRBD1. Germline V CDR1 and CDR2: MNHEY, SVGAGI. The CDR3 has 14 residues. Unmatched junction bases numbered 7, after V lost 6 bases and J lost 4 bases. The CDR3 sequence: CASSYITGGETQYF. The CDR3 nucleotides read TGTGCCAGCAGCTATATAACAGGGGGAGAGACCCAGTACTTC.

The rearrangement joins TRBV5-1 to TRBJ2-7; D tentatively fits TRBD1 or TRBD2 (5 bases each). CDR1 and CDR2 from the germline V gene are SGHRS and YFSETQ. CDR3 length: 14 residues. The V and J ends lost 4 bases and 2 bases respectively, with 13 bases between them. This CDR3 reads CASSPGTDTYEQYF. Here the CDR3 DNA reads TGCGCCAGCAGCCCCGGGACGGATACCTACGAGCAGTACTTC.

The genes are TRBV10-3 and TRBJ1-4, with D possibly matching TRBD1 (6 bases). With 2 bases removed from V and 8 bases from J, the gap between germline ends came to 12 bases. The CDR3 spans 14 residues. The V gene's germline CDR1 is ENHRY and CDR2 SYGVKD. The CDR3 here is CAISEGQGHEKLFF. The DNA of the CDR3 is TGTGCCATCAGTGAGGGGCAGGGACACGAAAAACTGTTTTTT.